This T cell receptor (beta chain) was retrieved from a study of post-analysis software for immune sequencing data (dated by TCRdb to about 2015). Background on the whole study: The recorded disease courses included relapsing-remitting, secondary progressive and progressive-relapsing multiple sclerosis, and some patients had no subtype annotation. The patient repertoires were set against under 13 previously published healthy control repertoires from donors whose ages ranged from about 6 to 27 years. A subset of samples was prepared in parallel using single-end sample barcoding, then pooled and co-amplified after Illumina adapter ligation. Study-wide conclusions, independent of this receptor: Direct clustering with F measure revealed strong co-clustering of samples prepared in the same batch, which led to a batch-effect correction. Significantly lower normalized Chao1 diversity was found in multiple sclerosis patients than in controls, suggesting substantial peripheral T-cell clonal expansion. The control group was slightly older than the multiple sclerosis patient group. Patients showed significantly higher frequencies than controls for about 5 TRBV segments, among them TRBV5-6, TRBV5-1 and TRBV20-1.

The germline V gene yields ENHRY for CDR1 and SYGVKD for CDR2. V is shortened by 2 bases, J by 4 bases, and the region joining them spans 10 bases. The CDR3 runs 14 residues from the cysteine to the phenylalanine. The read is trimmed to its CDR3 DNA, 42 bases read in frame from base 1. Of note for this clonotype: The target of this receptor is not known. No base qualities exist here, and no much larger clone lies one base off it.

The library was produced with PCR. The run used an Illumina HiSeq 2500. Unique molecular identifiers were incorporated into TCR beta cDNA libraries to reduce PCR and sequencing biases. Every 1 to 10 million input T cells yielded 500,000 or so cDNA molecules, meaning each molecule approximated one T cell. The same protocol used for the earlier healthy control dataset was applied to prepare and sequence the patient libraries. Samples belonging to the same batch were prepared together, multiplexed and sequenced on a shared HiSeq lane. On the authors' methods: MIGEC handled the raw barcoded reads, throwing out single-read molecular identifier groups before consensus assembly and CDR3 extraction. Clonotype tables were post-analysed with VDJtools, and diversity was normalized by down-sampling all datasets to the smallest sample size. In repertoire overlap clustering, CDR3 amino acid sequences, but not nucleotide sequences, were matched to correct batch-related cross-sample contamination. The raw public data were reprocessed by TCRdb itself: fastp quality trimming at Q25, MiXCR clonotype calling, in-frame beta chains only. Each CDR3 protein appears once, grouped with its most common genes and DNA. None of the V and J calls come from the authors' own analysis; TCRdb made them. The sample profile shows roughly 650,000 distinct CDR3 sequences; about 60% of them were found once. The top ten clonotypes cover 11% of the sample.

To demonstrate the VDJtools post-analysis software, TCR beta repertoires were profiled from the peripheral blood of 10 to 15 young patients with multiple sclerosis. Multiple sclerosis patients were children and adolescents aged about 6 to 16 years. The sequence came from a girl aged 2 to 10 with multiple sclerosis. Sequencing used blood. The chain couples TRBV10-3 to TRBJ2-3; a weak D assignment points to TRBD2 (6 bases agree). This receptor has the CDR3 CAISEPTSPDTQYF. The DNA reads as follows: TGTGCCATCAGTGAGCCGACTAGTCCAGATACGCAGTATTTT.